The present TCR beta chain was sequenced within a study of human T cells and chemical hapten exposure. Indicated time point: patch test 2, 6 weeks after DPC sensitization. Treatment indicated: therapeutic diphenylcyclopropenone sensitization with weekly scalp DPC. TCRdb used MiXCR to reprocess the RACE reads, holding one entry per CDR3 protein. Of roughly 140,000 distinct CDR3 sequences in the sample, 10% to 15% were seen once. J was trimmed by 4 bases and V by 1 base; bases with no gene match: 7. The germline gives CDR1 SEHNR, CDR2 FQNEAQ (reference sequence). CDR3 length equals 16 residues. The TCR originated in a woman in her fifties or sixties with alopecia areata. Some clones in this sample may be carry-over from other donors' samples. The sample in question was whole blood, obtained in connection with sensitization to the hapten diphenylcyclopropenone (DPC). The J gene is TRBJ2-7, the V gene TRBV7-9; 10 bases line up with TRBD2. The CDR3 sequence: CASSLGAGLASYEQYF. The CDR3 DNA sequence: TGTGCCAGCAGCTTAGGGGCGGGACTAGCGAGTTACGAGCAGTACTTC.